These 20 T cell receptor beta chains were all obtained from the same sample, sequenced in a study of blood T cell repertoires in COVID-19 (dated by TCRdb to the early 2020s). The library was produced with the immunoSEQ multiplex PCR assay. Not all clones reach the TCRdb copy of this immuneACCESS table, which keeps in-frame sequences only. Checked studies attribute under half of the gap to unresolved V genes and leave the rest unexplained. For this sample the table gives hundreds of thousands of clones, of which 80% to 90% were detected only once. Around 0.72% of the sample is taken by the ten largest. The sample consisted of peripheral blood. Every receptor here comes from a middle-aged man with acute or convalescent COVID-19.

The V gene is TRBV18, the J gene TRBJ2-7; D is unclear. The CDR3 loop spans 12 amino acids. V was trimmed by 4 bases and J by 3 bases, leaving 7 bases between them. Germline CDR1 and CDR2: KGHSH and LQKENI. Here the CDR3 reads CASSRPDYEQYF. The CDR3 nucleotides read TGTGCCAGCTCACGGCCTGACTACGAGCAGTACTTC.

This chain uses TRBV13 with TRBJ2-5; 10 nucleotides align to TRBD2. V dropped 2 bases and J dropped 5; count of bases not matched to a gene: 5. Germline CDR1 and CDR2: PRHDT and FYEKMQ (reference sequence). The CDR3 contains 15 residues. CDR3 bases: TGTGCCAGCAGCTTAAGTCTAGCGGGAGTGGAGACCCAGTACTTC. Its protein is CASSLSLAGVETQYF.

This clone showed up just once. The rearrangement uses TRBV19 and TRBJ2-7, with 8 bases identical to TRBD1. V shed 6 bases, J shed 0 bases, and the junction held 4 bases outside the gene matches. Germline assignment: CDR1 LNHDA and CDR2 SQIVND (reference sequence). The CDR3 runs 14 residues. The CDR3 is CASSGGQGSYEQYF. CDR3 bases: TGTGCCAGTAGCGGTGGACAGGGCTCCTACGAGCAGTACTTC.

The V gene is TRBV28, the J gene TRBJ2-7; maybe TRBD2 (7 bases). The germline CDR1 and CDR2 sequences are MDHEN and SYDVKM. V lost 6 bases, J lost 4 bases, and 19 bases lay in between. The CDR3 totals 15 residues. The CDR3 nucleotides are TGTGCCAGCAGCCCCGCCGAGGGGGGGGGATACGAGCAGTACTTC. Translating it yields CASSPAEGGGYEQYF. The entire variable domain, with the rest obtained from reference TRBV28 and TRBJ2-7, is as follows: DVKVTQSSRYLVKRTGEKVFLECVQDMDHENMFWYRQDPGLGLRLIYFSYDVKMKEKGDIPEGYSVSREKKERFSLILESASTNQTSMYLCASSPAEGGGYEQYFGPGTRLTVT.

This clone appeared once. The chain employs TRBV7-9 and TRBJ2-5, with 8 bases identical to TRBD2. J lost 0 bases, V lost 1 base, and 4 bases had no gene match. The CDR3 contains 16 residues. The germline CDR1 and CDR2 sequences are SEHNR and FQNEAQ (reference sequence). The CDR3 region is CASSLVVAGYQETQYF. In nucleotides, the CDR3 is TGTGCCAGCAGCTTAGTGGTAGCGGGGTACCAAGAGACCCAGTACTTC.

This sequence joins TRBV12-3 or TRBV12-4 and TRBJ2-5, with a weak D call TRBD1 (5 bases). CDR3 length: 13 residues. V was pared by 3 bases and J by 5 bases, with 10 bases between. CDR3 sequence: CASSLQGRETQYF. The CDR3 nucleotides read TGTGCCAGCAGTTTGCAGGGAAGGGAGACCCAGTACTTC.

The chain's CDR3 is CASSAPGHMNTEAFF. CDR3 bases: TGTGCCAGCAGCGCTCCGGGACATATGAACACTGAAGCTTTCTTT. This chain joins TRBV9 and TRBJ1-1, with a possible D match to TRBD1 (6 bases). The CDR3 sequence is 15 residues long. V was cut by 3 bases and J by 0 bases, with 12 bases left in between. The germline CDR1 and CDR2 sequences are SGDLS and YYNGEE.

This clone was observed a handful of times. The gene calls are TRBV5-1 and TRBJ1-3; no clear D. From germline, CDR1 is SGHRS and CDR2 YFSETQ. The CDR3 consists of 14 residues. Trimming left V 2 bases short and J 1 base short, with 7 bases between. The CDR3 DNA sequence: TGCGCCAGCAGCTTTGACTTATCTGGAAACACCATATATTTT. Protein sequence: CASSFDLSGNTIYF.

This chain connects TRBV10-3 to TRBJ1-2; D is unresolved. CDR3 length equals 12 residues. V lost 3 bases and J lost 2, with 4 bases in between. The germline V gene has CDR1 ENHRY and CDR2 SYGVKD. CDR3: CAISEQNYGYTF. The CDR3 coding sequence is TGTGCCATCAGTGAACAGAACTATGGCTACACCTTC.

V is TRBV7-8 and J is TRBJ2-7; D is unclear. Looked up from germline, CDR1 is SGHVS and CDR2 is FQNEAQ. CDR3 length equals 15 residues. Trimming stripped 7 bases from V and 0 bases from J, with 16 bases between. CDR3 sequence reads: CASTPDRVASYEQYF. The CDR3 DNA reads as TGTGCCAGCACCCCCGACCGGGTTGCCTCCTACGAGCAGTACTTC.

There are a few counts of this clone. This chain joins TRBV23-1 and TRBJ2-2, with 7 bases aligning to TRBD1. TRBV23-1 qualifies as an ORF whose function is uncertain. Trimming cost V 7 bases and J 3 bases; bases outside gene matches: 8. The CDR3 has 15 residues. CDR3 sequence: CASIRQGRDTGELFF. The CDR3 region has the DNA TGCGCCAGCATACGACAGGGAAGGGACACCGGGGAGCTGTTTTTT.

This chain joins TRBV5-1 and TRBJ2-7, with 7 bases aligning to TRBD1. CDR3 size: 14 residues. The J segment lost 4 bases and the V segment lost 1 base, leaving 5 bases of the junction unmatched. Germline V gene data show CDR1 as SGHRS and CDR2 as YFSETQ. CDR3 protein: CASSLSQGVYEQYF. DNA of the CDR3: TGCGCCAGCAGCTTGAGTCAGGGGGTTTACGAGCAGTACTTC.

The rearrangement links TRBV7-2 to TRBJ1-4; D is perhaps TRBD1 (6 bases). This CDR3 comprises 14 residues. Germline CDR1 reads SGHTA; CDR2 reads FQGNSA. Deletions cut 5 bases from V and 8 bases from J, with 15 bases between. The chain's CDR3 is CASSQGRGAEKLFF. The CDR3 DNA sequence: TGTGCCAGCAGCCAAGGACGGGGGGCGGAAAAACTGTTTTTT.

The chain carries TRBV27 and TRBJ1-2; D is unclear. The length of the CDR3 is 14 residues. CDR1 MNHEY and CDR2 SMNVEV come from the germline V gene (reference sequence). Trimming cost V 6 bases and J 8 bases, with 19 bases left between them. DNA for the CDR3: TGTGCCAGCAGCGTCAAGGGAGCGTACGGGGGCTACACCTTC. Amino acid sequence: CASSVKGAYGGYTF.

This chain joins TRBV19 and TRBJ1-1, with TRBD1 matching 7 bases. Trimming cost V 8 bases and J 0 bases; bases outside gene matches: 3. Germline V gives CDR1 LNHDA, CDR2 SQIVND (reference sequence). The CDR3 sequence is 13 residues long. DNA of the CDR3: TGTGCCAGTTCTGACAGGGTGAACACTGAAGCTTTCTTT. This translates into CASSDRVNTEAFF. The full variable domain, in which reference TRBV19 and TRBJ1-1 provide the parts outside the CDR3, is DGGITQSPKYLFRKEGQNVTLSCEQNLNHDAMYWYRQDPGQGLRLIYYSQIVNDFQKGDIAEGYSVSREKKESFPLTVTSAQKNPTAFYLCASSDRVNTEAFFGQGTRLTVV.

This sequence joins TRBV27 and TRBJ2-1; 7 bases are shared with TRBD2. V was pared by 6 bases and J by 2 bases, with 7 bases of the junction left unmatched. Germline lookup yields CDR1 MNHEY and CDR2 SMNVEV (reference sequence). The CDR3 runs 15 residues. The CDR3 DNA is TGTGCCAGCAGCCCTTGGGAGGGACCCTACAATGAGCAGTTCTTC. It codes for CASSPWEGPYNEQFF.

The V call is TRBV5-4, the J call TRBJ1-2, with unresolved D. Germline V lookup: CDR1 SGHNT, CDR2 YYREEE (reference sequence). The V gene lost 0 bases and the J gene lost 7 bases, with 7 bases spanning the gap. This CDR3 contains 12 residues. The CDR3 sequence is CASSLGARGYTF. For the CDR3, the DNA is TGTGCCAGCAGCTTGGGGGCTCGTGGCTACACCTTC.

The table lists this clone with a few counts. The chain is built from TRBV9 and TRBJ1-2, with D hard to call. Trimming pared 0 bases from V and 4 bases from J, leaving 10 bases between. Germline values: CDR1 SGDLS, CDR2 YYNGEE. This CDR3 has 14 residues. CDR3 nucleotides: TGTGCCAGCAGCGTAGATCCCAACGGCTATGGCTACACCTTC. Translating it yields CASSVDPNGYGYTF.

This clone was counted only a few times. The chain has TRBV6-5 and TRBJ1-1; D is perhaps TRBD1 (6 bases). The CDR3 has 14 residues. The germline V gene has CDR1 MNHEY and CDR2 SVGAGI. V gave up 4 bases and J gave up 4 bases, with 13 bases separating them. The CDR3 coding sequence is TGTGCCAGCAGTTTCACAGGGATAGGCACTGAAGCTTTCTTT. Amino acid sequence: CASSFTGIGTEAFF.

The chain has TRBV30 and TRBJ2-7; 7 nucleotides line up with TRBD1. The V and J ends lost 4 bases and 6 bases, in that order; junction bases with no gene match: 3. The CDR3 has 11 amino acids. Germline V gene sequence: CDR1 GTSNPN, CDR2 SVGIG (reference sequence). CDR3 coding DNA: TGTGCCTGGATGGACAGGAGCGAGCAGTACTTC. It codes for CAWMDRSEQYF.